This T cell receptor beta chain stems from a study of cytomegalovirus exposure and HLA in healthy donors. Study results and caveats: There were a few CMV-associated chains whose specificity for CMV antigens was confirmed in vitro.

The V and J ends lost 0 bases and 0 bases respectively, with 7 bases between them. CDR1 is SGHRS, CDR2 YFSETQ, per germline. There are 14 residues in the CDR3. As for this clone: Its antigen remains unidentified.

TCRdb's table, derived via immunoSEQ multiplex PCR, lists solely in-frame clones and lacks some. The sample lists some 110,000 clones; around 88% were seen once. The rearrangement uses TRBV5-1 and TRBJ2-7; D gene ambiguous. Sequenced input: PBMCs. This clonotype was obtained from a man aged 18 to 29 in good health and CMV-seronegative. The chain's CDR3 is CASSLDRSSYEQYF. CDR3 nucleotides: TGCGCCAGCAGCTTGGACAGAAGCTCCTACGAGCAGTACTTC.